Shown below are 24 T cell receptor beta chains from a single sample sequenced in a study of CD8 T cells in ankylosing spondylitis. These receptors' targets are unknown. One entry per CDR3 protein, called by TCRdb with MiXCR from the 5' RACE reads. The sample contains roughly 670,000 distinct CDR3 sequences, roughly 19% of which appear only once. General study points: A TCR beta motif made of fewer than ten highly homologous variants seemed typical of ankylosing spondylitis blood.

Sequencing was done on a sample of blood, either unsorted or a sorted T cell fraction (not recorded which). Source of these receptors: a male donor with ankylosing spondylitis.

The chain joins TRBV20-1 to TRBJ2-1, with 11 bases aligning to TRBD1. The V and J ends lost 1 base and 3 bases, in that order; junction bases with no gene match: 14. The CDR3 extends over 19 amino acids. Germline CDR1 is DFQATT and CDR2 is SNEGSKA (reference sequence). The CDR3 is CSARVEGTGGLFYYNEQFF. CDR3 sequence (DNA): TGCAGTGCTAGAGTTGAGGGGACAGGGGGACTCTTCTACTACAATGAGCAGTTCTTC.

This clonotype was observed a handful of times. The chain employs TRBV12-3 or TRBV12-4 and TRBJ1-4, with TRBD1 as a possible D gene (5 bases). V was shortened by 7 bases and J by 4 bases, with 22 bases between the two germline ends. This CDR3 has 17 residues. DNA for the CDR3: TGTGCCAGCACCCCATGGATCCGGGGCGGATTTAATGAAAAACTGTTTTTT. This sequence encodes CASTPWIRGGFNEKLFF.

The rearrangement links TRBV7-3 to TRBJ2-1, with 8 bases identical to TRBD2. Germline CDR1 reads SGHTA; CDR2 reads FQGTGA. Unmatched junction bases numbered 3, after V lost 5 bases and J lost 0 bases. CDR3 length equals 15 residues. The chain's CDR3 is CASSESGGSYNEQFF. The CDR3, as DNA: TGTGCCAGCAGCGAGAGCGGGGGCTCCTACAATGAGCAGTTCTTC.

This clonotype turned up a few times. This chain links TRBV6-6 with TRBJ1-2; tentative D call: TRBD1 (6 bases). The CDR3 is made up of 13 amino acids. V lost 6 bases to trimming and J lost 4 bases, with 12 bases between them. CDR1 is MNHNY, CDR2 SVGAGI, per germline (reference sequence). The CDR3 sequence: CASSPDRFYGYTF. DNA of the CDR3: TGTGCCAGCAGCCCGGACAGATTCTATGGCTACACCTTC.

This chain links TRBV4-1 with TRBJ1-1; D possibly corresponds to TRBD1 (5 bases). CDR3 length equals 15 residues. Germline V CDR1 and CDR2: MGHRA, YSYEKL. V was shortened by 0 bases and J by 3 bases, with 11 bases between the two germline ends. CDR3 in DNA: TGCGCCAGCAGCCAAGATCCAGGGATTGACACTGAAGCTTTCTTT. Its protein is CASSQDPGIDTEAFF.

The V gene is TRBV29-1, the J gene TRBJ2-7; no definite D call. V lost 4 bases and J lost 2, with 6 bases in between. Germline loops: CDR1 SQVTM, CDR2 ANQGSEA. CDR3 size: 11 residues. DNA of the CDR3: TGCAGCGTTGTTTGGGCCTACGAGCAGTACTTC. Its protein product is CSVVWAYEQYF.

The chain uses TRBV20-1 and TRBJ2-3, with D unclear. CDR3 length: 13 residues. The germline V and J ends were trimmed by 5 bases and 2 bases, with 11 bases remaining between them. Germline V CDR1 and CDR2: DFQATT, SNEGSKA (reference sequence). The CDR3 region is CSADGLPTDTQYF. CDR3 nucleotide sequence: TGCAGTGCTGACGGGCTACCCACAGATACGCAGTATTTT.

The rearrangement links TRBV7-2 to TRBJ2-7; 7 bases map to TRBD2. Germline V gene lookup returns CDR1 SGHTA and CDR2 FQGNSA. Trimming removed 4 bases from V and 0 bases from J; junction bases left unmatched: 3. There are 14 residues in the CDR3. CDR3 region: CASSSRGTSYEQYF. CDR3 DNA: TGTGCCAGCAGCTCGCGGGGGACCTCCTACGAGCAGTACTTC.

The chain couples TRBV7-6 to TRBJ2-3; possible D gene TRBD2, 6 bases. The CDR3 runs to 13 residues. Germline CDR1 and CDR2: SGHVS and FNYEAQ. Trimming left V 5 bases short and J 4 bases short, with 10 bases between. The CDR3 protein is CASSGRMADTQYF. The CDR3 nucleotides are TGTGCCAGCAGCGGGAGGATGGCAGATACGCAGTATTTT. The whole variable domain, remainder taken from reference TRBV7-6 and TRBJ2-3, is GAGVSQSPRYKVTKRGQDVALRCDPISGHVSLYWYRQALGQGPEFLTYFNYEAQQDKSGLPNDRFSAERPEGSISTLTIQRTEQRDSAMYRCASSGRMADTQYFGPGTRLTVL.

This clonotype was counted only a few times. This chain connects TRBV7-8 to TRBJ2-1, with TRBD2 as a possible D gene (5 bases). Trimming cost V 4 bases and J 4 bases, with 11 bases left between them. The CDR3 is 14 residues long. Germline V gene sequence: CDR1 SGHVS, CDR2 FQNEAQ. CDR3 sequence (DNA): TGTGCCAGCAGCTCAGAGGGAGCTTACAATGAGCAGTTCTTC. Translating it yields CASSSEGAYNEQFF.

This chain joins TRBV12-3 or TRBV12-4 and TRBJ2-3; 12 nucleotides match TRBD2. V lost 10 bases to trimming and J lost 4 bases; unmatched junction nucleotides: 15. The CDR3 totals 17 residues. This CDR3 reads CATRPGLAGSGADTQYF. CDR3 coding DNA: TGTGCCACCCGTCCGGGACTAGCGGGTTCTGGGGCAGATACGCAGTATTTT.

The chain combines TRBV6-2 or TRBV6-3 with TRBJ2-5; TRBD2 is a possible D gene (8 bases). There are 17 residues in the CDR3. From germline, CDR1 is MNHEY and CDR2 SVGEGT. V was clipped by 2 bases and J by 5 bases, with 21 bases between them. CDR3 nucleotides: TGTGCCAGCAGTTACGAGACAGGGCGAGGGACTAGGGAGACCCAGTACTTC. Protein sequence: CASSYETGRGTRETQYF.

The rearrangement uses TRBV4-1 and TRBJ2-7, with 10 bases identical to TRBD2. V lost 4 bases and J lost 6; bases outside the gene matches: 15. CDR1 and CDR2 (germline): MGHRA, YSYEKL. This CDR3 has 17 amino acids. The CDR3 sequence is CASSPETMRLAGPEQYF. The CDR3 nucleotides read TGCGCCAGCAGCCCCGAAACAATGAGACTAGCGGGCCCCGAGCAGTACTTC.

This clonotype was picked up a small number of times. V gene TRBV5-1 combines with J gene TRBJ2-3, with TRBD1 identical over 8 bases. Germline V gene data show CDR1 as SGHRS and CDR2 as YFSETQ. V dropped 0 bases and J dropped 0; count of bases not matched to a gene: 15. CDR3 length: 20 amino acids. CDR3 loop: CASSLVGPGAGGLSTDTQYF. The CDR3 DNA reads TGCGCCAGCAGCTTGGTGGGGCCCGGGGCAGGGGGCCTTAGCACAGATACGCAGTATTTT.

The rearrangement links TRBV11-2 to TRBJ2-3, with 8 nucleotides matching TRBD2. V dropped 10 bases and J dropped 2; count of bases not matched to a gene: 5. CDR1 and CDR2 (germline): SGHAT, FQNNGV. This CDR3 has 13 residues. The CDR3 DNA reads as TGTGCCACCCGGGGGGGCCTCACAGATACGCAGTATTTT. Protein product: CATRGGLTDTQYF.

There are many counts of this clonotype. The V call is TRBV20-1, the J call TRBJ2-3, with a weak D call TRBD2 (6 bases). This CDR3 contains 15 residues. Germline V gene sequence: CDR1 DFQATT, CDR2 SNEGSKA (reference sequence). The germline V and J ends were trimmed by 0 bases and 6 bases, with 16 bases remaining between them. Here the CDR3 DNA reads TGCAGTGCTAGAGATTGGTCGGGAGTGGACGATACGCAGTATTTT. This codes for CSARDWSGVDDTQYF.

The chain recombines TRBV12-3 or TRBV12-4 with TRBJ2-6; maybe TRBD1 (6 bases). V was trimmed by 7 bases and J by 3 bases, leaving 13 bases between them. The CDR3 has 15 residues. CDR3 loop: CASTMGAGGANVLTF. The CDR3 DNA reads TGTGCCAGCACCATGGGGGCCGGTGGGGCCAACGTCCTGACTTTC.

The CDR3 DNA reads as TGTGCCATCAGTGAGTCGAATGGGGGCCAAGCTGAAGCTTTCTTT. It codes for CAISESNGGQAEAFF. The chain carries TRBV10-3 and TRBJ1-1; D is perhaps TRBD1 (6 bases). This CDR3 has 15 residues. Looked up from germline, CDR1 is ENHRY and CDR2 is SYGVKD. V was cut by 0 bases and J by 6 bases, with 14 bases left in between.

This sequence joins TRBV7-9 and TRBJ2-1; TRBD2 matches 10 bases. Germline CDR1 and CDR2: SEHNR and FQNEAQ (reference sequence). J gave up 9 bases and V 0 bases, and 5 bases lay outside the gene matches. CDR3 length: 15 amino acids. The chain's CDR3 is CASSLAAGGLGEQFF. The CDR3 nucleotides are TGTGCCAGCAGCTTAGCAGCGGGAGGGCTGGGTGAGCAGTTCTTC.

The chain carries TRBV29-1 and TRBJ1-1, with a tentative D call TRBD1 (6 bases). The CDR3 runs 14 residues. With 8 bases removed from V and 4 bases from J, the gap between germline ends came to 20 bases. Looked up from germline, CDR1 is SQVTM and CDR2 is ANQGSEA. This chain's CDR3 is CSLHRGASGTEAFF. DNA for the CDR3: TGCAGCCTCCACCGGGGGGCCTCGGGCACTGAAGCTTTCTTT.

J is TRBJ1-5 and V is TRBV11-3; D call uncertain. This CDR3 region has 16 residues. Germline V gene sequence: CDR1 SGHNT, CDR2 YENEEA. V was shortened by 2 bases and J by 1 base, with 12 bases between the two germline ends. The CDR3 is CASSLRVPGSNQPQHF. DNA for the CDR3: TGTGCCAGCAGCTTAAGGGTCCCGGGCAGCAATCAGCCCCAGCATTTT. Full variable domain (rest looked up from reference TRBV11-3 and TRBJ1-5): EAGVVQSPRYKIIEKKQPVAFWCNPISGHNTLYWYLQNLGQGPELLIRYENEEAVDDSQLPKDRFSAERLKGVDSTLKIQPAELGDSAVYLCASSLRVPGSNQPQHFGDGTRLSIL.

J is TRBJ2-7 and V is TRBV4-3; D possibly corresponds to TRBD1 (5 bases). The V end was cut by 1 base, the J end by 2 bases, with 9 bases between. The CDR3 consists of 14 residues. Germline lookup yields CDR1 LGHNA and CDR2 YSLEER. The chain's CDR3 is CASSQVLGPYEQYF. The DNA for the CDR3 is TGCGCCAGCAGCCAAGTACTGGGGCCCTACGAGCAGTACTTC.

The chain employs TRBV4-3 and TRBJ2-1; D not resolved. V lost 0 bases, J lost 5 bases, and 17 bases lay in between. CDR1 is LGHNA, CDR2 YSLEER, per germline. The CDR3 is 17 amino acids. The CDR3 DNA follows: TGCGCCAGCAGCCAAGATCCCCGGGCCCCAAACCACAATGAGCAGTTCTTC. This translates into CASSQDPRAPNHNEQFF.

This clonotype came up a few times. A much more abundant neighbour one base away suggests this may be a read error. The chain couples TRBV12-3 or TRBV12-4 to TRBJ2-5, with 12 bases aligning to TRBD2. The CDR3 totals 18 residues. The CDR3 here is CARSLASGLAGSQETQYF. The CDR3 bases are TGTGCCCGCAGTTTGGCCTCGGGACTAGCGGGTTCCCAAGAGACCCAGTACTTC.